This T cell receptor beta chain was recovered during a study of T cells after yellow fever vaccination. Findings of the study overall: Clones from primary vaccination mostly reappeared after the booster (around 97% CD4, approximately 86% CD8). Clonotypes appearing in both CD4 and CD8 compartments existed, and their share was small.

CDR1 is KGHSH, CDR2 LQKENI, per germline. V lost 2 bases, J lost 4 bases, and 5 bases stayed unmatched. This CDR3 contains 15 residues. About this clonotype itself: What it binds is not known.

MiXCR was run by TCRdb on the 5' RACE reads, yielding one entry per CDR3 protein. Here the sample spans hundreds of thousands of distinct CDR3 sequences, roughly 13% being singletons. This sample comprised PBMCs, obtained on the day of the yellow fever booster vaccination. The rearrangement joins TRBV18 to TRBJ2-3; the match to TRBD2 covers 8 bases. This TCR was sampled from a man younger than 45 who received the YFV17D yellow fever vaccine. The CDR3 loop reads CASSPGGLGADTQYF. CDR3 DNA sequence: TGTGCCAGCTCACCAGGGGGACTAGGCGCAGATACGCAGTATTTT.